The 11 T cell receptor beta chains reported below all come from one sample, sequenced in a study of cytomegalovirus exposure and HLA in healthy donors. PCR employed 60 Vbeta and 13 Jbeta primers. TCRdb's copy holds only in-frame clones and misses some; the assay was immunoSEQ multiplex PCR. The sample table includes around 100,000 clones. Sequencing was carried out using PBMCs. These receptors were taken from a man aged 30 to 39 in good health and CMV-seronegative.

Turning to this clone: Within the sample, other DNA sequences also encode this same CDR3. The genes are TRBV9 and TRBJ2-3; perhaps TRBD2 as D (7 bases). The CDR3 runs to 16 residues. Per germline, CDR1 SGDLS and CDR2 YYNGEE. The germline V and J ends were trimmed by 3 bases and 3 bases, with 17 bases remaining between them. This CDR3 is CASSALTGRGTDTQYF. CDR3 sequence (DNA): TGTGCCAGCAGCGCCTTAACAGGGAGGGGAACAGATACGCAGTATTTT.

The chain recombines TRBV2 with TRBJ2-5; TRBD2 aligns across 10 bases. Germline CDR1 SNHLY, CDR2 FYNNEI. The J segment lost 5 bases and the V segment lost 6 bases, leaving 6 bases of the junction unmatched. The CDR3 has 14 amino acids. Written as DNA, the CDR3 is TGTGCCAGCAGAGGACTAGCGGCCCATGAGACCCAGTACTTC. The encoded protein is CASRGLAAHETQYF.

This CDR3 is CASKFGTVEETQYF. The DNA of the CDR3 is TGTGCCAGCAAGTTTGGTACAGTCGAAGAGACCCAGTACTTC. The rearrangement uses TRBV2 and TRBJ2-5, with unresolved D. Trimming took off 7 bases at V and 3 bases at J, with 15 bases between the two ends. Germline CDR1 and CDR2: SNHLY and FYNNEI. The length of the CDR3 is 14 residues.

This chain connects TRBV30 to TRBJ1-3, with D unclear. With 3 bases removed from V and 0 bases from J, the gap between germline ends came to 9 bases. Germline V gene lookup returns CDR1 GTSNPN and CDR2 SVGIG (reference sequence). The CDR3 sequence is 14 residues long. The CDR3: CAWRLASSGNTIYF. The CDR3 nucleotides are TGTGCCTGGAGATTAGCCAGCTCTGGAAACACCATATATTTT.

The gene calls are TRBV15 and TRBJ1-5; a possible D gene is TRBD1 (6 bases). The CDR3 length is 17 residues. V was pared by 3 bases and J by 4 bases, with 19 bases between. Germline V gene lookup returns CDR1 LNHNV and CDR2 YYDKDF (reference sequence). CDR3 bases: TGTGCCACCAGCAGGTTCAGGGGTTTTGAGCAAAATCAGCCCCAGCATTTT. It encodes CATSRFRGFEQNQPQHF.

The J gene is TRBJ2-2, the V gene TRBV9; TRBD1 aligns across 7 bases. The CDR3 length is 16 residues. In germline, CDR1 is SGDLS, CDR2 YYNGEE. V shed 4 bases and J 6 bases; nucleotides not matched to a gene: 12. The CDR3 coding sequence is TGTGCCAGCAGCTTACCGACAGGGAGCATTGCCGGGGAGCTGTTTTTT. It encodes CASSLPTGSIAGELFF.

The rearrangement uses TRBV15 and TRBJ2-7; tentatively, D is TRBD1 (6 bases). Germline CDR1 and CDR2: LNHNV and YYDKDF (reference sequence). The CDR3 is 14 amino acids. V lost 5 bases and J lost 7, with 18 bases in between. The CDR3 is CATSPLQGVGEQYF. The CDR3 DNA reads TGTGCCACCAGCCCTTTACAGGGCGTGGGAGAGCAGTACTTC.

The chain uses TRBV7-7 and TRBJ2-1; D ambiguous. There are 13 residues in the CDR3. Germline CDR1 and CDR2: SSHAT and FNYEAQ (reference sequence). V lost 1 base and J 4 bases, leaving 5 bases between the germline ends. In DNA, the CDR3 is TGTGCCAGCAGCTTAGACAGATACAATGAGCAGTTCTTC. This sequence encodes CASSLDRYNEQFF.

The gene calls are TRBV27 and TRBJ2-5, with 10 bases fitting TRBD1. The J call may be wrong; the DNA end is better matched by TRBJ2-7. The CDR3 has 14 amino acids. Looked up from germline, CDR1 is MNHEY and CDR2 is SMNVEV (reference sequence). CDR3 residues: CASSQTGQGYEQYF. The CDR3 DNA sequence: TGTGCCAGCAGCCAAACGGGACAGGGGTACGAGCAGTACTTC.

The chain employs TRBV7-9 and TRBJ2-5; D unresolved. The end of the DNA fits TRBJ2-7 better, so the J call may be wrong. The CDR3 loop spans 12 amino acids. CDR1 is SEHNR and CDR2 is FQNEAQ in the germline V gene (reference sequence). The DNA for the CDR3 is TGTGCCAGCAGCTTTATAGACTACGAGCAGTACTTC. Its translation: CASSFIDYEQYF.

V and J are TRBV6-1 and TRBJ1-4; 7 bases map to TRBD1. CDR3 length: 13 amino acids. V gave up 6 bases and J gave up 8 bases; unmatched junction bases: 6. The germline gives CDR1 MNHNS, CDR2 SASEGT. In DNA form, the CDR3 reads TGTGCCAGCAGGCCGGGACAGACAGAAAAACTGTTTTTT. As protein: CASRPGQTEKLFF.